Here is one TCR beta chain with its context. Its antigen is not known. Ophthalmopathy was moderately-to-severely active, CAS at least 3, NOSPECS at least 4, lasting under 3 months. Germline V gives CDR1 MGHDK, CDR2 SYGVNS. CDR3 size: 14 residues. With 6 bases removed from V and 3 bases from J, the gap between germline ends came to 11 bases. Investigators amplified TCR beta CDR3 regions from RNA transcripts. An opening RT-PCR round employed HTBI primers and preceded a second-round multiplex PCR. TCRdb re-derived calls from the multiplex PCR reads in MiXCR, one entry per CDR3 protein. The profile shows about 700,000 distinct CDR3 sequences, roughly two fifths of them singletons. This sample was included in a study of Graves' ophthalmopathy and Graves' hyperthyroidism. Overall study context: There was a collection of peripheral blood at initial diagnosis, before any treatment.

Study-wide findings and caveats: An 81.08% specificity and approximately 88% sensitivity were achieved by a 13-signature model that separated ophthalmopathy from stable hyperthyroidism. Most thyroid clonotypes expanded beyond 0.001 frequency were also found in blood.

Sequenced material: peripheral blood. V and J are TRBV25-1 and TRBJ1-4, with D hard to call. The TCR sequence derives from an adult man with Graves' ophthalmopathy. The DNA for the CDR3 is TGTGCCAGCAGCCTAGGGCCTTCTAATGAAAAACTGTTTTTT. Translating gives CASSLGPSNEKLFF.